This is a list of T cell receptor beta chains from one sample in a study of OX40 agonist ivuxolimab in advanced cancers. Sequencing used immunoSEQ multiplex PCR; TCRdb keeps in-frame clones, though not all of them. The sample shows approximately 61,000 clones, roughly 85% of them seen only once. The sequences come from CD4+ or CD8+ T cells sorted from blood, collected in a trial of the OX40 agonist ivuxolimab. The receptors stem from an adult with an advanced solid tumor such as melanoma, head and neck, liver or kidney cancer. The CDR3 runs from the conserved cysteine through the conserved F or W. Fields, in order: J gene, D gene, V gene, clone size, CDR3 protein, CDR3 DNA. D genes are given only for firm matches. Clone size is given for some rows only: seen once, a few or many times, or a class if the clone is expanded.

J: TRBJ2-7
D: NA
V: TRBV10-3
size: NA
CDR3: CAISDSKVGYEQYF
DNA: TGTGCCATCAGTGACTCCAAGGTAGGGTACGAGCAGTACTTC

J: TRBJ2-5
D: NA
V: TRBV30
size: few
CDR3: CAWSPLGGQETQYF
DNA: TGTGCCTGGAGTCCCCTGGGCGGACAAGAGACCCAGTACTTC

J: TRBJ1-1
D: NA
V: TRBV6-5
size: NA
CDR3: CASIKTVENTEAFF
DNA: TGTGCCAGCATTAAGACAGTCGAGAACACTGAAGCTTTCTTT

J: TRBJ1-5
D: NA
V: TRBV18
size: NA
CDR3: CASSPLNSHNQPQHF
DNA: TGTGCCAGCTCACCGTTAAACAGCCACAATCAGCCCCAGCATTTT

J: TRBJ2-1
D: NA
V: TRBV5-1
size: NA
CDR3: CASSPGGGWNEQFF
DNA: TGCGCCAGCAGCCCCGGGGGTGGGTGGAATGAGCAGTTCTTC

J: TRBJ2-5
D: NA
V: TRBV29-1
size: NA
CDR3: CSVEGGETQYF
DNA: TGCAGCGTTGAAGGTGGAGAGACCCAGTACTTC

J: TRBJ2-3
D: NA
V: TRBV7-2
size: once
CDR3: CASRPNPEQTQYF
DNA: TGTGCCAGCAGACCTAACCCTGAGCAAACGCAGTATTTT

J: TRBJ2-3
D: NA
V: TRBV10-1
size: NA
CDR3: CASSDGPGGTDTQYF
DNA: TGCGCCAGCAGTGACGGCCCGGGGGGCACAGATACGCAGTATTTT

J: TRBJ1-1
D: TRBD1
V: TRBV7-3
size: NA
CDR3: CASSQRGTGGGHTEAFF
DNA: TGTGCCAGCAGCCAAAGGGGGACAGGGGGAGGGCACACTGAAGCTTTCTTT

J: TRBJ2-2
D: NA
V: TRBV19
size: once
CDR3: CASSISRVQFNTGELFF
DNA: TGTGCCAGTAGTATAAGCAGGGTCCAGTTTAACACCGGGGAGCTGTTTTTT

J: TRBJ2-1
D: NA
V: TRBV9
size: NA
CDR3: CASSVATSSLQGEQFF
DNA: TGTGCCAGCAGCGTAGCAACTAGCAGCCTACAAGGAGAGCAGTTCTTC

J: TRBJ1-2
D: NA
V: TRBV5-5
size: few
CDR3: CASSPRSYGYTF
DNA: TGTGCCAGCAGCCCAAGGAGCTATGGCTACACCTTC

J: TRBJ2-3
D: NA
V: TRBV30
size: NA
CDR3: CAWGARGGRTDTQYF
DNA: TGTGCCTGGGGTGCGAGGGGCGGACGCACAGATACGCAGTATTTT

J: TRBJ2-5
D: NA
V: TRBV5-1
size: NA
CDR3: CASSLVRETQYF
DNA: TGCGCCAGCAGCTTGGTCCGGGAGACCCAGTACTTC

J: TRBJ1-5
D: NA
V: TRBV30
size: NA
CDR3: CAWSGGNLAGNQPQHF
DNA: TGTGCCTGGAGTGGGGGGAACTTGGCTGGCAATCAGCCCCAGCATTTT

J: TRBJ2-5
D: TRBD2
V: TRBV2
size: NA
CDR3: CARSPSGAYQETQYF
DNA: TGTGCCAGGTCCCCTAGCGGGGCTTACCAAGAGACCCAGTACTTC

J: TRBJ2-3
D: NA
V: TRBV15
size: once
CDR3: CATSRTRSTDTQYF
DNA: TGTGCCACCAGCAGAACCAGAAGCACAGATACGCAGTATTTT

J: TRBJ2-5
D: NA
V: TRBV28
size: NA
CDR3: CASSLASRPETQYF
DNA: TGTGCCAGCAGTTTGGCTAGTCGGCCAGAGACCCAGTACTTC

J: TRBJ2-7
D: NA
V: TRBV11-2
size: NA
CDR3: CASSSVGLGYEQYF
DNA: TGTGCCAGCAGCTCCGTCGGGCTTGGCTACGAGCAGTACTTC

J: TRBJ1-3
D: NA
V: TRBV6-6
size: NA
CDR3: CASIDRKGAGNTIYF
DNA: TGTGCCAGCATCGACAGGAAAGGAGCTGGAAACACCATATATTTT

J: TRBJ2-7
D: NA
V: TRBV19
size: NA
CDR3: CASSMKGGPYEQYF
DNA: TGTGCCAGTAGTATGAAAGGGGGACCCTACGAGCAGTACTTC

J: TRBJ2-7
D: NA
V: TRBV11-2
size: NA
CDR3: CASSLSNEQYF
DNA: TGTGCCAGCAGCTTATCCAACGAGCAGTACTTC

J: TRBJ2-5
D: NA
V: TRBV18
size: NA
CDR3: CASSRTGGGNQETQYF
DNA: TGTGCCAGCTCCCGGACAGGAGGAGGGAACCAAGAGACCCAGTACTTC

J: TRBJ1-1
D: TRBD1
V: TRBV30
size: NA
CDR3: CAWRRTGGTEAFF
DNA: TGTGCCTGGAGGAGGACAGGGGGAACTGAAGCTTTCTTT

J: TRBJ1-2
D: TRBD1
V: TRBV9
size: NA
CDR3: CASSPGQGNYGYTF
DNA: TGTGCCAGCAGCCCCGGACAGGGTAACTATGGCTACACCTTC

J: TRBJ2-7
D: NA
V: TRBV29-1
size: NA
CDR3: CSVDPTGTYEQYF
DNA: TGCAGCGTTGATCCGACAGGTACCTACGAGCAGTACTTC

J: TRBJ2-1
D: TRBD2
V: TRBV6-1
size: once
CDR3: CASSGLASGRLLASYNEQFF
DNA: TGTGCCAGCAGTGGCTTGGCTAGCGGGAGGCTACTAGCATCCTACAATGAGCAGTTCTTC

J: TRBJ2-5
D: NA
V: TRBV7-2
size: NA
CDR3: CASSLNFGTQYF
DNA: TGTGCCAGCAGCTTGAACTTTGGGACCCAGTACTTC

J: TRBJ2-5
D: TRBD1
V: TRBV27
size: NA
CDR3: CASSSGTGGRETQYF
DNA: TGTGCCAGCAGTTCGGGGACAGGGGGCCGGGAGACCCAGTACTTC

J: TRBJ2-7
D: TRBD2
V: TRBV11-2
size: NA
CDR3: CASSLEPGLAEQYF
DNA: TGTGCCAGCAGCTTAGAACCGGGACTAGCCGAGCAGTACTTC

J: TRBJ2-1
D: NA
V: TRBV5-1
size: NA
CDR3: CASSYMSSSYNEQFF
DNA: TGCGCCAGCAGCTATATGTCGAGCTCCTACAATGAGCAGTTCTTC

J: TRBJ1-2
D: NA
V: TRBV13
size: NA
CDR3: CASSFRVNYGYTF
DNA: TGTGCCAGCAGCTTTAGAGTTAACTATGGCTACACCTTC

J: TRBJ2-1
D: NA
V: TRBV10-1
size: NA
CDR3: CASSYPWGECPYNEQFF
DNA: TGCGCCAGCAGTTACCCCTGGGGGGAGTGTCCCTACAATGAGCAGTTCTTC